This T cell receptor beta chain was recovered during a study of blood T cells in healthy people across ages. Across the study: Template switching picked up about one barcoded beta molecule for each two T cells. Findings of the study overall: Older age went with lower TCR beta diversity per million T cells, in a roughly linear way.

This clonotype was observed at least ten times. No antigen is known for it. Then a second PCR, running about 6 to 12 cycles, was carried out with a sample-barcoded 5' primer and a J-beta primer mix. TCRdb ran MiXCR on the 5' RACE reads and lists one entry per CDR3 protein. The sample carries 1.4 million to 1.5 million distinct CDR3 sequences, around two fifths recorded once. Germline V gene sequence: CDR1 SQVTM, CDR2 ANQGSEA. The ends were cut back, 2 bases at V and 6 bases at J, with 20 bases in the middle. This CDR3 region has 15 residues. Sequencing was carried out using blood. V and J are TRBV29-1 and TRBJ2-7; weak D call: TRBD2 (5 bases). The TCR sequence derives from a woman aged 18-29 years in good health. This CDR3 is CSVEIGPSLPGEQYF. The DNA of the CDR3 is TGCAGCGTTGAAATCGGTCCTAGCTTGCCGGGCGAGCAGTACTTC.